The entry that follows covers one T cell receptor (beta chain) sequence. With random hexamers, roughly 0.45 to 1 ug RNA was reverse transcribed. TCRdb called the immunoSEQ multiplex PCR reads again in MiXCR, with one record for every CDR3 protein. The sample has about 57,000 distinct CDR3 sequences; 93% are singletons. Stable or active relapsing-remitting multiple sclerosis, untreated and meeting revised McDonald criteria, defined the controls. The sample belongs to a study of CD8 T cells in Susac syndrome. The germline gives CDR1 KGHSH, CDR2 LQKENI. Trimming removed 0 bases from V and 2 bases from J, with 14 bases in between. This CDR3 spans 17 amino acids.

Sequenced sample: CD8+ T cells from PBMCs. The receptor was isolated from a human donor with multiple sclerosis. V is TRBV18 and J is TRBJ2-4; D gene uncertain. The CDR3 DNA is TGTGCCAGCTCACCACCCTATGAATACCCCCCCAAAAACATTCAGTACTTC. This encodes CASSPPYEYPPKNIQYF. Full variable domain (rest looked up from reference TRBV18 and TRBJ2-4): NAGVMQNPRHLVRRRGQEARLRCSPMKGHSHVYWYRQLPEEGLKFMVYLQKENIIDESGMPKERFSAEFPKEGPSILRIQQVVRGDSAAYFCASSPPYEYPPKNIQYFGAGTRLSVL.